This entry lists 15 T cell receptor beta chains sequenced from one sample in a study of cytomegalovirus exposure and HLA in healthy donors. 60 Vbeta and 13 Jbeta primers were used in PCR. Profiling relied on immunoSEQ multiplex PCR, and the TCRdb table lists in-frame clones only, not all of them. This sample contains 110,000 to 150,000 clones. The sample taken for sequencing was PBMCs. The origin of the receptors is a male donor in good health and CMV-seronegative.

This sequence joins TRBV2 and TRBJ1-1; D is uncertain. In germline, CDR1 is SNHLY, CDR2 FYNNEI. The CDR3 extends over 14 amino acids. V lost 6 bases and J lost 0, with 11 bases in between. The CDR3 DNA reads as TGTGCCAGCAGGAGGGTATTGATGAACACTGAAGCTTTCTTT. Protein: CASRRVLMNTEAFF.

The rearrangement uses TRBV6-6 and TRBJ1-6; D is undetermined. Per germline, CDR1 MNHNY and CDR2 SVGAGI (reference sequence). CDR3 length: 14 residues. V was cut by 5 bases and J by 7 bases, with 12 bases left in between. CDR3 DNA: TGTGCCAGCAGTCACCAGACGGGAAATTCACCCCTCCACTTT. Translation: CASSHQTGNSPLHF.

Regarding this clone: The sample contains more than one DNA sequence encoding this CDR3. The V call is TRBV18, the J call TRBJ1-2, with TRBD1 as a possible D gene (6 bases). Per the germline V gene, CDR1 is KGHSH and CDR2 is LQKENI. Trimming took off 3 bases at V and 2 bases at J, with 7 bases between the two ends. The length of the CDR3 is 13 residues. DNA for the CDR3: TGTGCCAGCTCACCCGACAGGAACTATGGCTACACCTTC. This sequence encodes CASSPDRNYGYTF.

The chain joins TRBV7-8 to TRBJ1-5; D not resolved. This CDR3 comprises 12 residues. Trimming removed 5 bases from V and 11 bases from J, with 13 bases in between. Germline CDR1 and CDR2: SGHVS and FQNEAQ. The CDR3 spells CASSGLTTAQHF. In DNA, the CDR3 is TGTGCCAGCAGCGGACTGACAACAGCCCAGCATTTT. Supplemented by reference TRBV7-8 and TRBJ1-5, the full variable domain reads GAGVSQSPRYKVAKRGQDVALRCDPISGHVSLFWYQQALGQGPEFLTYFQNEAQLDKSGLPSDRFFAERPEGSVSTLKIQRTQQEDSAVYLCASSGLTTAQHFGDGTRLSIL.

V gene TRBV15 combines with J gene TRBJ1-2, with 9 bases aligning to TRBD1. The CDR3 covers 16 residues. J gave up 8 bases and V 2 bases, and 12 bases lay outside the gene matches. CDR1 is LNHNV, CDR2 YYDKDF, per germline (reference sequence). CDR3 coding DNA: TGTGCCACCAGCAGAAGACAGGGGGTGGCTCTCGACGGCTACACCTTC. It yields the protein CATSRRQGVALDGYTF.

The chain couples TRBV4-2 to TRBJ2-3, with 8 bases fitting TRBD2. The ends lost 1 base at V and 2 bases at J; junction bases unmatched: 20. This CDR3 is 21 amino acids long. The germline CDR1 and CDR2 sequences are LGHNA and YNFKEQ. The CDR3 DNA follows: TGTGCCAGCAGCCAAGCCGGGATTCCGGGGGGGTCCGAATACTACACAGATACGCAGTATTTT. As protein: CASSQAGIPGGSEYYTDTQYF.

This rearrangement joins TRBV29-1 to TRBJ2-1; TRBD1 matches at 7 bases. Trimming removed 6 bases from V and 2 bases from J; junction bases left unmatched: 7. The CDR3 consists of 14 residues. CDR1 is SQVTM, CDR2 ANQGSEA, per germline. The CDR3 bases are TGCAGCGTAAAACAGGGGTCGACCTACAATGAGCAGTTCTTC. Translated: CSVKQGSTYNEQFF.

The chain combines TRBV18 with TRBJ2-5, with a possible D match to TRBD1 (5 bases). CDR1 and CDR2 (germline): KGHSH, LQKENI. The CDR3 spans 15 residues. Trimming cost V 3 bases and J 1 base, with 12 bases left between them. CDR3 in DNA: TGTGCCAGCTCACCCGTACAGGAGCTCCAAGAGACCCAGTACTTC. It yields the protein CASSPVQELQETQYF. Full variable domain (remainder filled in from reference TRBV18 and TRBJ2-5): NAGVMQNPRHLVRRRGQEARLRCSPMKGHSHVYWYRQLPEEGLKFMVYLQKENIIDESGMPKERFSAEFPKEGPSILRIQQVVRGDSAAYFCASSPVQELQETQYFGPGTRLLVL.

V gene TRBV5-1 combines with J gene TRBJ2-2, with TRBD2 identical over 11 bases. V trimming: 4 bases; J trimming: 9 bases; junction bases outside the gene matches: 8. CDR3 size: 15 residues. Germline V gene lookup returns CDR1 SGHRS and CDR2 YFSETQ. CDR3 sequence: CASSSTSGRVRELFF. Here the CDR3 DNA reads TGCGCCAGCAGCAGCACTAGCGGGAGAGTAAGGGAGCTGTTTTTT.

The chain employs TRBV7-8 and TRBJ2-6, with D perhaps matching TRBD2 (6 bases). Trimming took 6 bases from V and 0 from J, leaving 15 bases between them. The germline V gene encodes CDR1 SGHVS and CDR2 FQNEAQ. The CDR3 contains 17 residues. CDR3 in amino acids: CASSSQWRDSGANVLTF. The DNA for the CDR3 is TGTGCCAGCAGTTCCCAATGGCGGGACTCTGGGGCCAACGTCCTGACTTTC.

The chain carries TRBV2 and TRBJ1-1; D uncertain. In germline, CDR1 is SNHLY, CDR2 FYNNEI. V dropped 6 bases and J dropped 1 base, with 9 bases sitting between them. This CDR3 has 13 residues. Here the CDR3 reads CASREQWNTEAFF. The CDR3, as DNA: TGTGCCAGCAGGGAACAGTGGAACACTGAAGCTTTCTTT.

The rearrangement joins TRBV19 to TRBJ1-2, with D possibly matching TRBD1 (6 bases). The length of the CDR3 is 19 residues. V gave up 9 bases and J gave up 5 bases, with 34 bases separating them. Germline V lookup: CDR1 LNHDA, CDR2 SQIVND (reference sequence). As DNA, the CDR3 is TGTGCCAGCCTCGGGAGGGCAGGGCAGGGGAGATTTCAACAATATGGCTACACCTTC. Its translation is CASLGRAGQGRFQQYGYTF.

The chain combines TRBV6-5 with TRBJ2-7; TRBD1 aligns across 10 bases. Germline CDR1 MNHEY, CDR2 SVGAGI. Unmatched junction bases numbered 4, after V lost 7 bases and J lost 1 base. CDR3 length: 14 amino acids. In DNA form, the CDR3 reads TGTGCCAGCACCCGGGACAGGGGATCCTACGAGCAGTACTTC. The encoded protein is CASTRDRGSYEQYF.

The chain couples TRBV19 to TRBJ2-2, with 10 bases fitting TRBD1. There are 17 residues in the CDR3. Unmatched junction bases numbered 14, after V lost 7 bases and J lost 6 bases. Germline V lookup: CDR1 LNHDA, CDR2 SQIVND (reference sequence). The DNA of the CDR3 is TGTGCCAGTACGCCGAATGGGGGGACAGGGGTTGCCGGGGAGCTGTTTTTT. It codes for CASTPNGGTGVAGELFF.

The chain has TRBV7-6 and TRBJ2-7; no reliable D call. The CDR3 is 15 residues long. V was clipped by 0 bases and J by 3 bases, with 12 bases between them. Germline V gene data show CDR1 as SGHVS and CDR2 as FNYEAQ. The CDR3 is CASSLATGQVYEQYF. CDR3 nucleotide sequence: TGTGCCAGCAGCTTAGCCACCGGCCAGGTCTACGAGCAGTACTTC.